The T cell receptor beta chain under discussion was sequenced for a study of spatial heterogeneity in lung cancer. By sample fraction, this clonotype is medium-sized. The time point denotes: sample taken at primary tumor resection. The donors comprised approximately 75 untreated early-stage non-small cell lung cancer patients. Whole RNA was taken from tumor, nontumor lung or frozen PBMC; it was then sequenced unsorted. A unique molecular identifier was carried by every single TCR cDNA molecule. From the 5' RACE reads, TCRdb called clonotypes with MiXCR, one entry per CDR3 protein. The table lists approximately 3,000 distinct CDR3 sequences, 2.5% to 3.5% of them singletons. Germline CDR1 is DFQATT and CDR2 is SNEGSKA (reference sequence). V lost 4 bases and J lost 7; bases outside the gene matches: 7. The CDR3 loop spans 15 amino acids.

The sample consisted of normal lung tissue next to the tumor, taken at surgery. The TCR comes from a male donor with early-stage non-small cell lung cancer. The chain employs TRBV20-1 and TRBJ2-1, with 13 positions matching TRBD2. CDR3 region: CSATGGLAGVNEQFF. The CDR3 nucleotides are TGCAGTGCTACCGGAGGACTAGCGGGAGTGAATGAGCAGTTCTTC.